The 30 T cell receptor beta chains presented below share a single source sample, sequenced in a study of regulatory T cells in long-lasting Graves disease. This sample's time point: newly diagnosed GD, antithyroid drugs for less than 3 months. From PBMCs, RNA was extracted and then used to make the TCR library. HTBI primers from iRepertoire and Arm-PCR of CDR3 regions yielded the TCR beta libraries. TCRdb used MiXCR to reprocess the multiplex PCR reads, holding one entry per CDR3 protein. The data hold 550,000 to 700,000 distinct CDR3 sequences, with about 16% observed a single time. The data also belong to a second study, concerning T cells in Graves' hyperthyroidism and ophthalmopathy.

The sample here was peripheral blood mononuclear cells (PBMCs), taken at new diagnosis, from a patient treated with antithyroid drugs. Source of these receptors: a man younger than 35 with Graves disease.

The chain uses TRBV11-1 and TRBJ1-5, with D tentatively TRBD1 (5 bases). The length of the CDR3 is 14 residues. Trimming left V 6 bases short and J 7 bases short, with 16 bases between. Germline CDR1 SGHAT, CDR2 FQDESV (reference sequence). Here the CDR3 reads CASSFAGFGQPQHF. The CDR3 DNA reads as TGTGCCAGCAGTTTTGCAGGGTTTGGACAGCCCCAGCATTTT. The variable domain in full, completed from reference TRBV11-1 and TRBJ1-5, reads EAEVAQSPRYKITEKSQAVAFWCDPISGHATLYWYRQILGQGPELLVQFQDESVVDDSQLPKDRFSAERLKGVDSTLKIQPAELGDSAMYLCASSFAGFGQPQHFGDGTRLSIL.

V and J are TRBV4-2 and TRBJ2-5, with 10 nucleotides matching TRBD2. The CDR3 totals 19 residues. J lost 2 bases, V lost 0 bases, and 12 bases had no gene match. Germline assignment: CDR1 LGHNA and CDR2 YNFKEQ. The CDR3 region has the DNA TGTGCCAGCAGCCAAGATAGTTCACTAGCGGGGATCAGACAAGAGACCCAGTACTTC. This codes for CASSQDSSLAGIRQETQYF.

This clonotype was observed a few times. This chain uses TRBV19 with TRBJ2-5; D unresolved. The CDR3 is 13 amino acids. The germline V gene encodes CDR1 LNHDA and CDR2 SQIVND (reference sequence). Trimming stripped 7 bases from V and 5 bases from J, with 14 bases between. The CDR3 loop reads CASNGPFGETQYF. DNA for the CDR3: TGTGCCAGTAATGGACCCTTCGGGGAGACCCAGTACTTC. Together with reference TRBV19 and TRBJ2-5, the CDR3 gives the full variable domain: DGGITQSPKYLFRKEGQNVTLSCEQNLNHDAMYWYRQDPGQGLRLIYYSQIVNDFQKGDIAEGYSVSREKKESFPLTVTSAQKNPTAFYLCASNGPFGETQYFGPGTRLLVL.

In this sample, this clonotype turned up many times. V is TRBV6-2 or TRBV6-3 and J is TRBJ2-3, with TRBD1 identical over 9 bases. V trimming: 6 bases; J trimming: 2 bases; junction bases outside the gene matches: 6. The CDR3 runs to 15 residues. CDR1 MNHEY and CDR2 SVGEGT come from the germline V gene. CDR3 sequence (DNA): TGTGCCAGCAGGGGGGGACAGGGTAACACAGATACGCAGTATTTT. Residues: CASRGGQGNTDTQYF.

The rearrangement uses TRBV9 and TRBJ2-2; D gene ambiguous. CDR1 SGDLS and CDR2 YYNGEE come from the germline V gene. V was cut by 0 bases and J by 0 bases, with 9 bases left in between. This CDR3 is built from 16 residues. DNA of the CDR3: TGTGCCAGCAGCGTAGGCTCAGTAACGAACACCGGGGAGCTGTTTTTT. This sequence encodes CASSVGSVTNTGELFF.

This clonotype occurred many times. The chain combines TRBV6-2 or TRBV6-3 with TRBJ1-5; D remains unclear. The CDR3 sequence is 14 residues long. The germline CDR1 and CDR2 sequences are MNHEY and SVGEGT. V dropped 0 bases and J dropped 7 bases, with 10 bases sitting between them. The DNA of the CDR3 is TGTGCCAGCAGTTACTCGACTGCGGGACAGCCCCAGCATTTT. Amino acids: CASSYSTAGQPQHF.

V and J are TRBV5-1 and TRBJ2-7; maybe TRBD1 (6 bases). V was trimmed by 1 base and J by 6 bases, leaving 17 bases between them. In germline, CDR1 is SGHRS, CDR2 YFSETQ. The CDR3 consists of 15 residues. The CDR3 DNA is TGCGCCAGCAGCTTGCGGTCGGACAGTCTTGCCGAGCAGTACTTC. The encoded protein is CASSLRSDSLAEQYF.

This clonotype has a handful of counts. The chain employs TRBV10-2 and TRBJ2-5, with D hard to call. Germline V lookup: CDR1 WSHSY, CDR2 SAAADI. The CDR3 is 13 residues long. Trimming cost V 2 bases and J 4 bases, with 8 bases left between them. The CDR3 bases are TGCGCCAGCAGTGAGGCCCATGGAGAGACCCAGTACTTC. Translating gives CASSEAHGETQYF.

In this sample, this clonotype turned up many times. The chain recombines TRBV28 with TRBJ2-3, with 8 positions matching TRBD2. V dropped 7 bases and J dropped 1; count of bases not matched to a gene: 16. The CDR3 extends over 18 amino acids. In germline, CDR1 is MDHEN, CDR2 SYDVKM. The CDR3 bases are TGTGCCAGCACCCAAAACCCAGCGGGAGTAATGGGCACAGATACGCAGTATTTT. Its translation: CASTQNPAGVMGTDTQYF. Full variable domain (rest looked up from reference TRBV28 and TRBJ2-3): DVKVTQSSRYLVKRTGEKVFLECVQDMDHENMFWYRQDPGLGLRLIYFSYDVKMKEKGDIPEGYSVSREKKERFSLILESASTNQTSMYLCASTQNPAGVMGTDTQYFGPGTRLTVL.

The CDR3 nucleotides are TGCGCCAGCAGCCAAACCGGAGCTCCGGGCGCGGACGAGCAGTACTTC. It is translated as CASSQTGAPGADEQYF. The chain couples TRBV4-1 to TRBJ2-7, with D uncertain. This CDR3 is 16 amino acids long. Per the germline V gene, CDR1 is MGHRA and CDR2 is YSYEKL. Deletions cut 2 bases from V and 5 bases from J, with 19 bases between.

The chain uses TRBV6-2 or TRBV6-3 and TRBJ2-4; 10 bases fit TRBD2. The CDR3 sequence is 19 residues long. The V and J ends lost 10 bases and 0 bases, in that order; junction bases with no gene match: 18. Germline CDR1 reads MNHEY; CDR2 reads SVGEGT. CDR3 region: CANRGLAGDGGIAKNIQYF. DNA for the CDR3: TGTGCCAACCGAGGTCTAGCGGGAGATGGGGGTATAGCCAAAAACATTCAGTACTTC.

This clonotype was seen repeatedly, ten times or more. CDR3 DNA sequence: TGTGCCAGCAGATCGGGGTCCAACACCGGGGAGCTGTTTTTT. As protein: CASRSGSNTGELFF. The rearrangement links TRBV2 to TRBJ2-2, with a possible D match to TRBD2 (5 bases). CDR1 SNHLY and CDR2 FYNNEI come from the germline V gene. V lost 6 bases to trimming and J lost 2 bases, with 10 bases between them. The length of the CDR3 is 14 residues.

The chain recombines TRBV28 with TRBJ1-2; 8 bases are shared with TRBD1. The CDR3 contains 15 residues. The junction had 7 bases not matched to a gene; V was cut back by 3 bases and J by 4 bases. CDR1 is MDHEN, CDR2 SYDVKM, per germline. The chain's CDR3 is CASSFLRGQRYGYTF. CDR3 nucleotide sequence: TGTGCCAGCAGTTTTCTCAGGGGGCAACGCTATGGCTACACCTTC.

This clonotype was recorded at least ten times. CDR3 coding DNA: TGCGCCAGCAGCTTCCAGGGGTCGACGGAGCAGTACTTC. Encoded protein: CASSFQGSTEQYF. The chain carries TRBV5-1 and TRBJ2-7, with D possibly TRBD1 on 6 matching bases. Looked up from germline, CDR1 is SGHRS and CDR2 is YFSETQ. V was trimmed by 2 bases and J by 7 bases, leaving 13 bases between them. The CDR3 length is 13 residues. The full variable domain, completed using reference TRBV5-1 and TRBJ2-7, is KAGVTQTPRYLIKTRGQQVTLSCSPISGHRSVSWYQQTPGQGLQFLFEYFSETQRNKGNFPGRFSGRQFSNSRSEMNVSTLELGDSALYLCASSFQGSTEQYFGPGTRLTVT.

The V call is TRBV7-9, the J call TRBJ1-5, with 12 bases fitting TRBD1. The CDR3 consists of 17 residues. The V and J ends lost 5 bases and 5 bases, in that order; junction bases with no gene match: 10. Germline V gives CDR1 SEHNR, CDR2 FQNEAQ (reference sequence). The CDR3 DNA is TGTGCCAGCAGCCCCCCGGGACAGGGGGCCTCTGATCAGCCCCAGCATTTT. Translation gives CASSPPGQGASDQPQHF.

The rearrangement joins TRBV4-1 to TRBJ2-7; D tentatively reads TRBD1 or TRBD2 (5 bases each). CDR1 is MGHRA, CDR2 YSYEKL, per germline. This CDR3 is 16 amino acids long. Trimming cost V 1 base and J 1 base, with 14 bases left between them. The CDR3 region has the DNA TGCGCCAGCAGCCAAGTGGGACCCAACCCATCCTACGAGCAGTACTTC. This encodes CASSQVGPNPSYEQYF.

There are many counts of this clonotype. This sequence joins TRBV20-1 and TRBJ2-3; 7 bases fit TRBD2. Germline V gene data show CDR1 as DFQATT and CDR2 as SNEGSKA (reference sequence). The CDR3 consists of 14 residues. V dropped 7 bases and J dropped 4; count of bases not matched to a gene: 11. The CDR3: CSVPAGVRSDTQYF. The CDR3 bases are TGCAGTGTTCCTGCGGGAGTTAGGTCAGATACGCAGTATTTT.

This clonotype occurred many times. The chain joins TRBV6-2 or TRBV6-3 to TRBJ2-7; D may correspond to TRBD1 or TRBD2 (5 bases each). Germline CDR1 is MNHEY and CDR2 is SVGEGT. The CDR3 loop spans 15 amino acids. V was trimmed by 0 bases and J by 0 bases, leaving 9 bases between them. The CDR3 DNA reads as TGTGCCAGCAGTTACTCGAGGGGAAGCTCCTACGAGCAGTACTTC. Translation gives CASSYSRGSSYEQYF.

This chain links TRBV5-8 with TRBJ2-5, with D tentatively TRBD2 (6 bases). Trimming pared 1 base from V and 4 bases from J, leaving 14 bases between. CDR3 length equals 15 residues. Germline V gene sequence: CDR1 SGHTS, CDR2 YDEGEE. DNA of the CDR3: TGTGCCAGCAGCTTGCGCGGACGGCGGGGAGAGACCCAGTACTTC. The encoded protein is CASSLRGRRGETQYF.

This clonotype was observed many times. V is TRBV5-1 and J is TRBJ2-7; TRBD1 is a possible D gene (6 bases). There are 16 residues in the CDR3. With 4 bases removed from V and 5 bases from J, the gap between germline ends came to 22 bases. Germline CDR1 SGHRS, CDR2 YFSETQ. The CDR3 DNA is TGCGCCAGCAGCCCCAGTACCGGAACAGGGATGGACGAGCAGTACTTC. This gives the protein CASSPSTGTGMDEQYF.

The chain combines TRBV29-1 with TRBJ1-1, with D perhaps matching TRBD1 (6 bases). This CDR3 has 14 amino acids. CDR1 is SQVTM and CDR2 is ANQGSEA in the germline V gene. The V end was cut by 4 bases, the J end by 5 bases, with 17 bases between. The DNA for the CDR3 is TGCAGCGTTGCCGGTAAAGGGGGGCGAACTGAAGCTTTCTTT. Protein product: CSVAGKGGRTEAFF.

This clonotype was detected ten times or more. The chain employs TRBV12-3 or TRBV12-4 and TRBJ2-7, with a weak D call TRBD2 (6 bases). CDR3 length equals 14 residues. Trimming cost V 6 bases and J 0 bases, with 12 bases left between them. CDR3: CASSRGGSSYEQYF. The CDR3 DNA is TGTGCCAGCAGCAGAGGAGGGTCCTCCTACGAGCAGTACTTC.

The sample holds a few counts of this clonotype. The chain links TRBV6-1 to TRBJ2-7, with 8 positions matching TRBD1. The CDR3 length is 15 residues. Germline CDR1 is MNHNS and CDR2 is SASEGT. V gave up 8 bases and J gave up 5 bases; unmatched junction bases: 14. This chain's CDR3 is CASSPLPRQGHEQYF. CDR3 sequence (DNA): TGTGCCAGCTCCCCTTTGCCGAGACAGGGGCACGAGCAGTACTTC.

This chain links TRBV6-9 with TRBJ2-2, with 8 positions matching TRBD2. The V and J ends lost 4 bases and 6 bases, in that order; junction bases with no gene match: 4. CDR1 and CDR2 (germline): MNHGY, SVAAGI. The CDR3 runs 14 residues. The CDR3 coding sequence is TGTGCCAGCAGTTCGGGAGGGTCGGCCGGGGAGCTGTTTTTT. Translated, it gives CASSSGGSAGELFF.

The chain employs TRBV5-4 and TRBJ1-1; unclear D gene. The germline V and J ends were trimmed by 2 bases and 5 bases, with 16 bases remaining between them. The CDR3 has 15 residues. Germline assignment: CDR1 SGHNT and CDR2 YYREEE (reference sequence). The CDR3 coding sequence is TGTGCCAGCAGCTTAGGAGCCGGATCCGGGACTGAAGCTTTCTTT. Protein sequence: CASSLGAGSGTEAFF.

This clonotype appeared a few times. The V gene is TRBV20-1, the J gene TRBJ2-7; no firm D call. The CDR3 consists of 14 residues. V was pared by 3 bases and J by 3 bases, with 15 bases between. The germline V gene has CDR1 DFQATT and CDR2 SNEGSKA (reference sequence). The CDR3 region has the DNA TGCAGTGCTAGTTCCCCCAGGCTGGGCTACGAGCAGTACTTC. Translated: CSASSPRLGYEQYF.

The V and J genes are TRBV3-1 and TRBJ2-7; D unresolved. Germline CDR1 and CDR2: LGHDT and YNNKEL (reference sequence). The CDR3 is 15 residues long. V lost 0 bases and J lost 5, with 14 bases in between. The CDR3 spells CASSQDSIVSHEQYF. The CDR3 nucleotides are TGTGCCAGCAGCCAAGATTCTATAGTTAGCCACGAGCAGTACTTC.

This clonotype was seen a few times. V and J are TRBV2 and TRBJ1-5; the D gene is possibly TRBD1 (5 bases). The ends were cut back, 6 bases at V and 6 bases at J, with 15 bases in the middle. The CDR3 consists of 14 residues. Per the germline V gene, CDR1 is SNHLY and CDR2 is FYNNEI. CDR3 DNA: TGTGCCAGCAGGAAGGACACGTGCTCTCAGCCCCAGCATTTT. Protein: CASRKDTCSQPQHF.

As for this clonotype: One junction end disagrees with the germline gene, perhaps due to a read error. The rearrangement joins TRBV7-2 to TRBJ1-5; D may be TRBD1 (5 bases). This CDR3 spans 14 amino acids. The germline gives CDR1 SGHTA, CDR2 FQGNSA. The CDR3 nucleotides are TGTGCCGGCAGCTTCAAGGGGATAAATCAGCCCCAGCATTTT. Translating it yields CAGSFKGINQPQHF.

This chain connects TRBV6-2 or TRBV6-3 to TRBJ2-1; a weak D match, TRBD2 (7 bases). CDR1 and CDR2 from the germline V gene are MNHEY and SVGEGT. This CDR3 region has 14 residues. Trimming took 7 bases from V and 7 from J, leaving 17 bases between them. The CDR3 region has the DNA TGTGCCAGCACCCCCCCCGGGGGGCGGAATGAGCAGTTCTTC. It is translated as CASTPPGGRNEQFF.